This TCR beta chain was recorded in a study of control samples from healthy donors and cancer patients. Generated by immunoSEQ multiplex PCR, the TCRdb table keeps only in-frame clones and is missing some. Here the sample spans under 150,000 clones, about 90% being singletons. Sequencing was performed on PBMCs. The sequence derives from a man aged 45-65 years with head and neck cancer.

CDR3 residues: CASSQGLAIETQYF. In DNA, the CDR3 is TGTGCCAGCAGCCAAGGACTAGCGATCGAGACCCAGTACTTC. V gene TRBV4-2 combines with J gene TRBJ2-5; 8 bases fit TRBD2. V lost 1 base and J lost 5; bases outside the gene matches: 3. CDR1 is LGHNA and CDR2 is YNFKEQ in the germline V gene. The CDR3 contains 14 residues.